The 18 T cell receptor beta chains listed next were all sequenced from one sample in a study of blood T cell repertoires in COVID-19. TCRdb keeps only in-frame clones here, not all; method: immunoSEQ multiplex PCR. Of some 150,000 clones listed, approximately 80% are singletons. Sequencing was done on a sample of peripheral blood. The receptor set was obtained from a human donor in a cohort sampled during active COVID-19.

The V call is TRBV27, the J call TRBJ2-7; TRBD1 matches 7 bases. The CDR3 loop spans 13 amino acids. The germline V gene has CDR1 MNHEY and CDR2 SMNVEV (reference sequence). V was pared by 6 bases and J by 6 bases, with 8 bases of the junction left unmatched. CDR3 region: CASRLRQGTEQYF. For the CDR3, the DNA is TGTGCCAGCAGGCTGAGACAGGGAACCGAGCAGTACTTC.

The CDR3 loop reads CASSLPGSGNTIYF. CDR3 DNA: TGTGCCAGCAGTTTACCAGGTTCTGGAAACACCATATATTTT. The rearrangement joins TRBV28 to TRBJ1-3; D is unresolved. CDR3 length: 14 residues. CDR1 is MDHEN and CDR2 is SYDVKM in the germline V gene. Deletions cut 2 bases from V and 1 base from J, with 6 bases between.

The chain employs TRBV7-9 and TRBJ2-7; 7 bases are shared with TRBD1. CDR3 length equals 17 residues. Germline trimming cut 0 bases from V and 1 base from J; bases unmatched to any gene: 9. CDR1 and CDR2 from the germline V gene are SEHNR and FQNEAQ (reference sequence). CDR3 sequence reads: CASSLASGTVGSYEQYF. The DNA for the CDR3 is TGTGCCAGCAGCTTAGCATCCGGGACAGTCGGTTCCTACGAGCAGTACTTC.

This clone showed up just once. The V call is TRBV16, the J call TRBJ1-2; 10 bases are shared with TRBD1. This CDR3 has 18 amino acids. V shed 4 bases, J shed 0 bases, and the junction held 11 bases outside the gene matches. Germline V CDR1 and CDR2: KGHSY, FQNENV. The CDR3 reads CASSLAGTGAKANYGYTF. The DNA for the CDR3 is TGTGCCAGCAGCCTCGCCGGGACAGGGGCGAAAGCTAACTATGGCTACACCTTC.

This chain links TRBV29-1 with TRBJ1-2, with 8 bases fitting TRBD1. The germline V gene has CDR1 SQVTM and CDR2 ANQGSEA. The CDR3 has 16 residues. Losses at the gene ends were 5 bases for V and 4 bases for J; bases not matched to a gene: 15. The CDR3 loop is CSVRAGGGKKVYGYTF. CDR3 sequence (DNA): TGCAGCGTTAGGGCAGGGGGCGGGAAAAAGGTCTATGGCTACACCTTC.

This clone was observed a single time. The chain has TRBV4-2 and TRBJ1-2; the match to TRBD1 covers 7 bases. This CDR3 has 14 residues. Germline V gives CDR1 LGHNA, CDR2 YNFKEQ. Trimming at V came to 4 bases and at J to 2 bases, leaving 4 bases not matched to a gene. The CDR3 region is CASSPGTDNYGYTF. In nucleotides, the CDR3 is TGTGCCAGCAGCCCTGGGACAGACAACTATGGCTACACCTTC.

The gene calls are TRBV4-3 and TRBJ2-5, with TRBD2 matching 10 bases. V was pared by 2 bases and J by 5 bases, with 8 bases of the junction left unmatched. The CDR3 is 16 amino acids. In germline, CDR1 is LGHNA, CDR2 YSLEER. The CDR3 DNA follows: TGCGCCAGCAGCCAACATAGCGGGGGGCCCCAGGAGACCCAGTACTTC. Protein: CASSQHSGGPQETQYF.

V usage is TRBV3-1 (or the pseudogene TRBV3-2) and J usage is TRBJ2-5, with 9 nucleotides matching TRBD2. The CDR3 runs 16 residues. V was clipped by 1 base and J by 5 bases; unmatched bases: 8. Germline CDR1 reads LGHDT; CDR2 reads YNNKEL (reference sequence). CDR3 bases: TGTGCCAGCAGCCAAGCTTCCGCGGGGGGGCCGGAGACCCAGTACTTC. This gives the protein CASSQASAGGPETQYF.

V gene TRBV16 combines with J gene TRBJ1-1; maybe TRBD1 (5 bases). Germline values: CDR1 KGHSY, CDR2 FQNENV. V lost 4 bases and J lost 8, with 8 bases in between. The CDR3 is made up of 11 amino acids. In DNA form, the CDR3 reads TGTGCCAGCAGCCCGACAGTCGAAGCTTTCTTT. As protein: CASSPTVEAFF.

V gene TRBV2 combines with J gene TRBJ2-1; 7 bases agree with TRBD2. The CDR3 runs to 13 residues. The germline V gene encodes CDR1 SNHLY and CDR2 FYNNEI. V lost 7 bases and J lost 8; bases outside the gene matches: 8. The CDR3 loop reads CASMGGESYEQFF. In nucleotides, the CDR3 is TGTGCCAGCATGGGAGGGGAAAGCTATGAGCAGTTCTTC.

V usage is TRBV12-3 or TRBV12-4 and J usage is TRBJ2-1; perhaps TRBD2 as D (5 bases). V lost 3 bases, J lost 6 bases, and 6 bases lay in between. This CDR3 contains 12 residues. CDR3 nucleotide sequence: TGTGCCAGCAGTTTGGGAGCCAATGAGCAGTTCTTC. Its protein product is CASSLGANEQFF.

This sequence joins TRBV20-1 and TRBJ2-6; TRBD1 aligns across 8 bases. From germline, CDR1 is DFQATT and CDR2 SNEGSKA (reference sequence). The CDR3 totals 18 residues. The V gene end was trimmed by 3 bases and the J gene end by 2 bases; junction bases not matched to a gene: 12. The CDR3 loop reads CSASVRGPGGTGANVLTF. CDR3 in DNA: TGCAGTGCTAGTGTGAGGGGCCCAGGGGGCACTGGGGCCAACGTCCTGACTTTC.

J is TRBJ1-4 and V is TRBV30; a weak D match, TRBD1 (5 bases). In germline, CDR1 is GTSNPN, CDR2 SVGIG (reference sequence). Trimming left V 4 bases short and J 7 bases short, with 10 bases between. The CDR3 length is 12 residues. CDR3 bases: TGTGCCTGGACCCGTAGGGGTGAAAAACTGTTTTTT. Translation: CAWTRRGEKLFF.

The chain links TRBV29-1 to TRBJ1-2; D possibly corresponds to TRBD1 (5 bases). Deletions cut 3 bases from V and 3 bases from J, with 11 bases between. Germline lookup yields CDR1 SQVTM and CDR2 ANQGSEA. The CDR3 covers 13 residues. The CDR3 sequence: CSVDGGGDYGYTF. The CDR3 DNA is TGCAGCGTTGACGGGGGGGGAGACTATGGCTACACCTTC.

The chain employs TRBV6-2 or TRBV6-3 and TRBJ1-2; tentative D call: TRBD1 (6 bases). Per germline, CDR1 MNHEY and CDR2 SVGEGT. The CDR3 is made up of 13 amino acids. Trimming removed 6 bases from V and 4 bases from J, with 12 bases in between. The CDR3 DNA sequence: TGTGCCAGCAGCGAACAGGGAATCTATGGCTACACCTTC. It encodes CASSEQGIYGYTF.

This chain joins TRBV10-1 and TRBJ1-1, with TRBD1 matching over 10 bases. V gave up 6 bases and J gave up 9 bases; unmatched junction bases: 4. Germline assignment: CDR1 WNHNN and CDR2 SYGVQD (reference sequence). The CDR3 is 12 residues long. DNA for the CDR3: TGCGCCAGCAGCCCGGGACAGGGGAAAGCTTTCTTT. Translation gives CASSPGQGKAFF.

The chain links TRBV6-2 or TRBV6-3 to TRBJ1-2; 9 bases align to TRBD1. The CDR3 has 17 residues. CDR1 and CDR2 from the germline V gene are MNHEY and SVGEGT. V was pared by 4 bases and J by 6 bases, with 15 bases of the junction left unmatched. CDR3 sequence (DNA): TGTGCCAGCAGTTCCAGATCCACCGGGACAGGGAAGGATGGCTACACCTTC. Protein: CASSSRSTGTGKDGYTF.

The chain carries TRBV6-5 and TRBJ2-5; no definite D call. Trimming took off 4 bases at V and 1 base at J, with 13 bases between the two ends. This CDR3 has 15 residues. Per the germline V gene, CDR1 is MNHEY and CDR2 is SVGAGI. The CDR3 DNA reads as TGTGCCAGCAGTTGGGCCTTTGGGCCCCAAGAGACCCAGTACTTC. Protein: CASSWAFGPQETQYF.